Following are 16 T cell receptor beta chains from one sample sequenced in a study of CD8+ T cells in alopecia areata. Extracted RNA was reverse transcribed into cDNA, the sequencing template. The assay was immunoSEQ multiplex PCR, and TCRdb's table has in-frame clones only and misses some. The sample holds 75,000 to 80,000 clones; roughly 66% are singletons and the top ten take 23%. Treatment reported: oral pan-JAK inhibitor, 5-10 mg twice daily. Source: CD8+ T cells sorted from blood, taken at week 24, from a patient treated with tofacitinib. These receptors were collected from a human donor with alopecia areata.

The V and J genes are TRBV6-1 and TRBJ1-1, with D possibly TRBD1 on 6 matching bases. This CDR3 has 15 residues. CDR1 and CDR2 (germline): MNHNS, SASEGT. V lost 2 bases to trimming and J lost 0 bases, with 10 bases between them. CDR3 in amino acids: CASSEWGRVNTEAFF. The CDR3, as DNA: TGTGCCAGCAGTGAATGGGGGCGAGTGAACACTGAAGCTTTCTTT.

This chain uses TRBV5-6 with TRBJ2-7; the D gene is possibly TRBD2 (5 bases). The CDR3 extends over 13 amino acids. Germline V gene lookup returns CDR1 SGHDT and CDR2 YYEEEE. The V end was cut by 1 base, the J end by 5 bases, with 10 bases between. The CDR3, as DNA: TGTGCCAGCAGCTTGTCAGGACTCGACGAGCAGTACTTC. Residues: CASSLSGLDEQYF.

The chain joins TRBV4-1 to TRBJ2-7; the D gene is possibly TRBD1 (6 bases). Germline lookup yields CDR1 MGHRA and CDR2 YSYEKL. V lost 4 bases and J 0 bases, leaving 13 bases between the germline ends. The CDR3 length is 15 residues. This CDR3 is CASSPLTGASYEQYF. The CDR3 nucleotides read TGCGCCAGCAGCCCGCTGACAGGAGCCTCCTACGAGCAGTACTTC.

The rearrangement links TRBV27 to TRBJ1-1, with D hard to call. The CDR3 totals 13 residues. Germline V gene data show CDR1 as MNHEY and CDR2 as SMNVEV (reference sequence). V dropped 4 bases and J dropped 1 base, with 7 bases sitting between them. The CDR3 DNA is TGTGCCAGCAGTTCTCGGAGGAACACTGAAGCTTTCTTT. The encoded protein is CASSSRRNTEAFF.

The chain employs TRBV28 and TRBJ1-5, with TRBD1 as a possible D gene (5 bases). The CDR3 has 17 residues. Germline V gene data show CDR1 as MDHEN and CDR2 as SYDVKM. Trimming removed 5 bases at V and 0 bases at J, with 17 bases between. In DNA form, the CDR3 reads TGTGCCAGCAGTCCGAACCCCGACAGTTTTAGCAATCAGCCCCAGCATTTT. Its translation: CASSPNPDSFSNQPQHF.

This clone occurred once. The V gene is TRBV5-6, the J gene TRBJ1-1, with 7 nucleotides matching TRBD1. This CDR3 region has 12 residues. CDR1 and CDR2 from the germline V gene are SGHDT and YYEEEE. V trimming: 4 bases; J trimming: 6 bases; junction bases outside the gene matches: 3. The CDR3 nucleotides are TGTGCCAGCAGCCCGGGACAGTCTGAAGCTTTCTTT. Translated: CASSPGQSEAFF.

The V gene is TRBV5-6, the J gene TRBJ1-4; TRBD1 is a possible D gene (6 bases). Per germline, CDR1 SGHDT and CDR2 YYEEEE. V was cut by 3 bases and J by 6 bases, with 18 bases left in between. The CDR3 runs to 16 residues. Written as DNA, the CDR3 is TGTGCCAGCAGCTGGGGCCTCAGGGGTCAACATGAAAAACTGTTTTTT. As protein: CASSWGLRGQHEKLFF.

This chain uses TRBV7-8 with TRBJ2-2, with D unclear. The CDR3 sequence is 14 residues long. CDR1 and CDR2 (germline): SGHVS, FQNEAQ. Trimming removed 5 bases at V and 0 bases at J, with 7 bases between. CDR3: CASSPYANTGELFF. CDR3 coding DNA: TGTGCCAGCAGCCCCTACGCGAACACCGGGGAGCTGTTTTTT.

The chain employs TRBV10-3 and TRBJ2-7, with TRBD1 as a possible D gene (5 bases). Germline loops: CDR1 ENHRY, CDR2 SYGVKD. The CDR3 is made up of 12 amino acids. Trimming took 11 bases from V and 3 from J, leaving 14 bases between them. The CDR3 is CAPSSRGYEQYF. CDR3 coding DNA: TGTGCCCCTAGTTCTAGGGGCTACGAGCAGTACTTC.

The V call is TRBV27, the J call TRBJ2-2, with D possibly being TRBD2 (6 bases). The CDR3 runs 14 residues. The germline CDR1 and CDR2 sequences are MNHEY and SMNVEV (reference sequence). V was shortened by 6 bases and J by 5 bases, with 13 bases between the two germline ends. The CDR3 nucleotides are TGTGCCAGCAGAATACATAGCGGAACCGGGGAGCTGTTTTTT. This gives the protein CASRIHSGTGELFF.

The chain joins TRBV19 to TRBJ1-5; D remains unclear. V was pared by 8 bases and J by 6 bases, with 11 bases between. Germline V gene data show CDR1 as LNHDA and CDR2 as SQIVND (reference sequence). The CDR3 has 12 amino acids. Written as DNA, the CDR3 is TGTGCCAGTGATGAAGGGAGTCAGCCCCAGCATTTT. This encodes CASDEGSQPQHF.

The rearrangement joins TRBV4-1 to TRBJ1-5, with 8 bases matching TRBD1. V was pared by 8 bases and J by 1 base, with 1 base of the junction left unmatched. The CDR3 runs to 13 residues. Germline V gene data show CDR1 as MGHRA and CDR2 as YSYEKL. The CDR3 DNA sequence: TGCGCCAGCCAGGGGGCGAGCAATCAGCCCCAGCATTTT. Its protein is CASQGASNQPQHF.

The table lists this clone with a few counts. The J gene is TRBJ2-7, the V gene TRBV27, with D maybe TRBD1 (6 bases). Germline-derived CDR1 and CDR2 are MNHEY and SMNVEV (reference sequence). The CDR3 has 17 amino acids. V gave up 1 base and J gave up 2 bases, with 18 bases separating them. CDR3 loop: CASSLYPGQRSTYEQYF. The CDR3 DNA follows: TGTGCCAGCAGTTTATACCCAGGACAGAGATCCACCTACGAGCAGTACTTC.

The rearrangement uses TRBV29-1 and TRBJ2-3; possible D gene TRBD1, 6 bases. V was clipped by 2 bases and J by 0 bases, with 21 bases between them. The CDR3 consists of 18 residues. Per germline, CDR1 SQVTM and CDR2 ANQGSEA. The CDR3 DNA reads TGCAGCGTTGAACTCCCAATGCACGACAGGCCTAGCACAGATACGCAGTATTTT. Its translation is CSVELPMHDRPSTDTQYF.

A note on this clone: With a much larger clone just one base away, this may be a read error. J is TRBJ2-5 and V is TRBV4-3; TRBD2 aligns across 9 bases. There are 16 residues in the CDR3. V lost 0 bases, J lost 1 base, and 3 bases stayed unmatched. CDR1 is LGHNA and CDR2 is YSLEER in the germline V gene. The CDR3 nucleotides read TGCGCCAGCAGCCAAGATGGGCGGGGGGGCCAAGAGACCCAGTACTTC. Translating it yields CASSQDGRGGQETQYF.

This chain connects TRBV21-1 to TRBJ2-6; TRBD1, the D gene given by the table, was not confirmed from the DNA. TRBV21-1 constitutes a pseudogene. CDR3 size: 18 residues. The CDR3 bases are TGTGCCAGCAGTTTCCGGGACAGGGGCTTTTCTGGGGCCAACGTCCTGACTTTC. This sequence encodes CASSFRDRGFSGANVLTF.